The 16 T cell receptor beta chains below come from one sample, sequenced in a study of blood T cell repertoires in COVID-19. Sequencing was performed with immunoSEQ multiplex PCR; in TCRdb, only in-frame clones are kept and a portion is missing. The sample lists a few hundred thousand clones, roughly 87% seen once, with under 2.5% in the top ten. Sequencing was performed on peripheral blood. The receptors come from a middle-aged man with active or convalescent COVID-19.

This rearrangement joins TRBV11-2 to TRBJ2-3; D perhaps matches TRBD2 (5 bases). In germline, CDR1 is SGHAT, CDR2 FQNNGV. With 4 bases removed from V and 2 bases from J, the gap between germline ends came to 7 bases. There are 13 residues in the CDR3. CDR3 nucleotides: TGTGCCAGCAGCTCCGGGGACACAGATACGCAGTATTTT. Amino acid sequence: CASSSGDTDTQYF.

This clone appeared once. The chain recombines TRBV7-3 with TRBJ1-1; 7 positions agree with TRBD1. V was pared by 4 bases and J by 0 bases, with 5 bases of the junction left unmatched. CDR3 length: 15 amino acids. Per the germline V gene, CDR1 is SGHTA and CDR2 is FQGTGA. Here the CDR3 DNA reads TGTGCCAGCAGCTCAGACAGGGATATGAACACTGAAGCTTTCTTT. This translates into CASSSDRDMNTEAFF.

This sequence joins TRBV21-1 and TRBJ1-5; the table names TRBD1, a call not compared with the DNA. TRBV21-1 is flagged as a pseudogene. CDR3 length equals 14 residues. The chain's CDR3 is CASRETGIHQPQHF. CDR3 coding DNA: TGTGCCAGCAGGGAAACAGGAATTCATCAGCCCCAGCATTTT.

This chain uses TRBV7-9 with TRBJ1-2; TRBD1 matches 8 bases. Trimming at V came to 1 base and at J to 4 bases, leaving 17 bases not matched to a gene. Germline CDR1 and CDR2: SEHNR and FQNEAQ (reference sequence). The length of the CDR3 is 19 residues. The CDR3: CASSLEPDRGIGAPYGYTF. In DNA form, the CDR3 reads TGTGCCAGCAGCTTAGAGCCTGACAGGGGAATAGGAGCCCCCTATGGCTACACCTTC.

The V call is TRBV19, the J call TRBJ1-2; the D gene is possibly TRBD1 (5 bases). The CDR3 consists of 13 residues. V lost 4 bases and J 4 bases, leaving 10 bases between the germline ends. Germline CDR1 and CDR2: LNHDA and SQIVND (reference sequence). This chain's CDR3 is CASSNQGTYGYTF. In DNA form, the CDR3 reads TGTGCCAGTAGTAACCAGGGTACCTATGGCTACACCTTC.

The gene calls are TRBV6-6 and TRBJ1-4; no firm D call. The V end lost 6 bases, the J end lost 2 bases, and 10 bases lay between the germline ends. The CDR3 runs 14 residues. Germline V lookup: CDR1 MNHNY, CDR2 SVGAGI (reference sequence). The CDR3 DNA follows: TGTGCCAGCAGGAAAGCAGCGACTAATGAAAAACTGTTTTTT. Amino acids: CASRKAATNEKLFF.

The chain links TRBV6-4 to TRBJ2-2; D call uncertain. This CDR3 has 13 residues. Germline-derived CDR1 and CDR2 are MRHNA and SNTAGT. V was shortened by 0 bases and J by 5 bases, with 4 bases between the two germline ends. CDR3 sequence (DNA): TGTGCCAGCAGTGACTCGGAGACCGGGGAGCTGTTTTTT. It encodes CASSDSETGELFF.

The genes are TRBV29-1 and TRBJ1-5; 11 nucleotides line up with TRBD1. Germline CDR1 reads SQVTM; CDR2 reads ANQGSEA. The CDR3 has 16 amino acids. With V trimmed by 6 bases and J by 4 bases, 11 bases remained unmatched. The CDR3 DNA sequence: TGCAGCGTAGCCGGGACAGGGGGGGGCATTAATCAGCCCCAGCATTTT. Protein product: CSVAGTGGGINQPQHF.

This clone was counted ten times or more. The chain joins TRBV7-2 to TRBJ1-2; possibly TRBD1 for D (6 bases). This CDR3 comprises 17 residues. Per germline, CDR1 SGHTA and CDR2 FQGNSA. Between the trimmed V and J ends, which lost 1 base and 1 base, there was a span of 16 bases. The DNA for the CDR3 is TGTGCCAGCAGCTTAGTACTGTGGGGCAGGGGTAACTATGGCTACACCTTC. Translating it yields CASSLVLWGRGNYGYTF.

A word on this clone: No DNA is shown, since the ends of the CDR3 on it are uncertain; the CDR3 is the one TCRdb lists. The chain couples TRBV28 to TRBJ1-5. The germline V gene has CDR1 MDHEN and CDR2 SYDVKM. The CDR3 adds up to 15 amino acids, both ends counted. The CDR3 sequence: CASSSSGGGNQPQHF.

The chain couples TRBV27 to TRBJ2-7; TRBD1 is a possible D gene (5 bases). V dropped 0 bases and J dropped 4 bases, with 16 bases sitting between them. CDR1 and CDR2 from the germline V gene are MNHEY and SMNVEV (reference sequence). The CDR3 totals 16 residues. The CDR3 region is CASSLSYGRAQYEQYF. The CDR3 DNA sequence: TGTGCCAGCAGTTTATCGTATGGCAGGGCTCAATACGAGCAGTACTTC.

The genes are TRBV5-1 and TRBJ1-6; TRBD1 might be the D (5 bases). The CDR3 length is 17 residues. Germline V gene lookup returns CDR1 SGHRS and CDR2 YFSETQ. Trimming shortened V by 0 bases and J by 0 bases, and 10 bases separated the two germline ends. DNA of the CDR3: TGCGCCAGCAGCTTGGGACAGTACAGCTCCTATAATTCACCCCTCCACTTT. Translating gives CASSLGQYSSYNSPLHF. Together with reference TRBV5-1 and TRBJ1-6, the CDR3 gives the full variable domain: KAGVTQTPRYLIKTRGQQVTLSCSPISGHRSVSWYQQTPGQGLQFLFEYFSETQRNKGNFPGRFSGRQFSNSRSEMNVSTLELGDSALYLCASSLGQYSSYNSPLHFGNGTRLTVT.

The rearrangement joins TRBV2 to TRBJ2-3, with 9 bases aligning to TRBD2. J lost 2 bases, V lost 6 bases, and 6 bases had no gene match. This CDR3 is built from 15 residues. Germline CDR1 is SNHLY and CDR2 is FYNNEI. Written as DNA, the CDR3 is TGTGCCAGCAGCGGCGGGGGGGCCTCCACAGATACGCAGTATTTT. Protein: CASSGGGASTDTQYF.

The rearrangement links TRBV27 to TRBJ2-1; 9 bases align to TRBD1. V dropped 6 bases and J dropped 8; count of bases not matched to a gene: 8. This CDR3 is built from 14 residues. CDR1 and CDR2 (germline): MNHEY, SMNVEV (reference sequence). CDR3 DNA sequence: TGTGCCAGCAGGGGACAGGGTTTCTTATATGAGCAGTTCTTC. Translation: CASRGQGFLYEQFF.

The chain joins TRBV29-1 to TRBJ2-1, with D perhaps matching TRBD2 (6 bases). Germline loops: CDR1 SQVTM, CDR2 ANQGSEA. This CDR3 is 14 amino acids long. V shed 3 bases and J shed 2 bases, with 11 bases lying between them. The DNA for the CDR3 is TGCAGCGTTGAGGGGTGGGAGGCCTACAATGAGCAGTTCTTC. Translation: CSVEGWEAYNEQFF.

The V and J genes are TRBV28 and TRBJ1-5; no clear D gene. The germline CDR1 and CDR2 sequences are MDHEN and SYDVKM. The CDR3 has 14 amino acids. The germline V and J ends were trimmed by 2 bases and 9 bases, with 14 bases remaining between them. The CDR3 reads CASSLIAPIGPQHF. In DNA, the CDR3 is TGTGCCAGCAGTTTAATCGCTCCCATCGGGCCCCAGCATTTT.